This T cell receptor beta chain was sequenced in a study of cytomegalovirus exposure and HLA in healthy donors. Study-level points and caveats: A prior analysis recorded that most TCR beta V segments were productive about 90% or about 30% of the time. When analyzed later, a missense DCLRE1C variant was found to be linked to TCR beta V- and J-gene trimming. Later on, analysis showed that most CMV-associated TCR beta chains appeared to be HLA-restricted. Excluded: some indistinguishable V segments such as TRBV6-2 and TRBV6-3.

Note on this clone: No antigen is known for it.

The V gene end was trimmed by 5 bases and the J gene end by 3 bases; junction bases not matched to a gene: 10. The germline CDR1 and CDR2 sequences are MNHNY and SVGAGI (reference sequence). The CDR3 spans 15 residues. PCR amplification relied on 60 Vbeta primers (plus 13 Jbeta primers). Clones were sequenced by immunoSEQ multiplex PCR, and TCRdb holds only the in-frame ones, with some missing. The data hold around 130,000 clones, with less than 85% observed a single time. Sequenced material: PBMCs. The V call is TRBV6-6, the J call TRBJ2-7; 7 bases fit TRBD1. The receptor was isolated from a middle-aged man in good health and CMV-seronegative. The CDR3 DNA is TGTGCCAGCAGTCCACAGGGGTTCCCCTACTACGAGCAGTACTTC. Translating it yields CASSPQGFPYYEQYF.